This entry features one TCR beta chain sequence. The sample belongs to a study of blood T cell repertoires in COVID-19. On the study more broadly: Acute and convalescent COVID-19 specimens originated in the United States, Italy and Spain.

Trimming removed 4 bases from V and 2 bases from J, with 18 bases in between. There are 16 residues in the CDR3. The V gene's germline CDR1 is SGDLS and CDR2 YYNGEE. The data were produced by immunoSEQ multiplex PCR, yet TCRdb's version contains in-frame clones alone and is incomplete. The sample contains some 74,000 clones, 70% to 85% of which appear only once. The chain links TRBV9 to TRBJ1-2; perhaps TRBD1 as D (5 bases). This TCR came from a woman aged 45-59 years with acute or convalescent COVID-19. The specimen was peripheral blood. In DNA, the CDR3 is TGTGCCAGCAGCCCCGACGGACATGATTTAAACTATGGCTACACCTTC. Translation: CASSPDGHDLNYGYTF.